The 9 T cell receptor beta chains below come from one sample, sequenced in a study of T cell repertoires in cytomegalovirus infection. Their antigens remain unidentified. TCRdb reprocessed the reads via MiXCR and lists one record per CDR3 protein. The repertoire holds about 500,000 distinct CDR3 sequences, with about 33% as singletons. The sequencing used cultured PBMCs, collected from culture after CMV antigen stimulation. The receptor set was obtained from a human donor in good health (CMV status not recorded). Some clones in this sample may be carry-over from other donors' samples.

The chain couples TRBV7-9 to TRBJ2-1; no clear D gene. V lost 0 bases, J lost 0 bases, and 12 bases lay in between. The germline CDR1 and CDR2 sequences are SEHNR and FQNEAQ (reference sequence). This CDR3 has 17 residues. CDR3 region: CASSLALGALSYNEQFF. The CDR3 region has the DNA TGTGCCAGCAGCTTAGCCTTAGGTGCCCTCTCCTACAATGAGCAGTTCTTC.

The chain recombines TRBV24-1 with TRBJ2-5; no clear D gene. Trimming pared 3 bases from V and 3 bases from J, leaving 10 bases between. The length of the CDR3 is 14 residues. CDR1 is KGHDR, CDR2 SFDVKD, per germline. In DNA form, the CDR3 reads TGTGCCACCAGTGATGCAGATAGTAAAGAGACCCAGTACTTC. Translated, it gives CATSDADSKETQYF.

Ten or more counts support this clonotype. This rearrangement joins TRBV7-2 to TRBJ2-2, with TRBD2 matching over 10 bases. V was pared by 5 bases and J by 0 bases, with 6 bases of the junction left unmatched. This CDR3 spans 17 amino acids. Germline assignment: CDR1 SGHTA and CDR2 FQGNSA. CDR3 DNA: TGTGCCAGCAGCCTGGACCTAGCGGGGGCGAACACCGGGGAGCTGTTTTTT. Translation gives CASSLDLAGANTGELFF.

The V call is TRBV4-3, the J call TRBJ2-7; D remains unclear. This CDR3 region has 17 residues. The germline V and J ends were trimmed by 0 bases and 0 bases, with 15 bases remaining between them. Germline V gives CDR1 LGHNA, CDR2 YSLEER. In DNA, the CDR3 is TGCGCCAGCAGCCAAGACAAGCAGCTTACCTCCTCCTACGAGCAGTACGTC. This sequence encodes CASSQDKQLTSSYEQYV.

There are many counts of this clonotype. The rearrangement uses TRBV9 and TRBJ2-1, with 7 positions matching TRBD2. The J segment lost 2 bases and the V segment lost 0 bases, leaving 8 bases of the junction unmatched. Germline V gives CDR1 SGDLS, CDR2 YYNGEE. The CDR3 contains 17 residues. CDR3 amino acids: CASSVGPRSGPYNEQFF. Written as DNA, the CDR3 is TGTGCCAGCAGCGTAGGCCCTCGTAGCGGGCCCTACAATGAGCAGTTCTTC.

J is TRBJ2-1 and V is TRBV11-2; 7 bases line up with TRBD1. The CDR3 extends over 18 amino acids. V shed 4 bases and J 0 bases; nucleotides not matched to a gene: 12. Germline CDR1 and CDR2: SGHAT and FQNNGV. The CDR3 nucleotides are TGTGCCAGCAGCTCTACCGGGACAGATACCAGCTCCTACAATGAGCAGTTCTTC. Encoded protein: CASSSTGTDTSSYNEQFF.

This clonotype was seen a few times. The rearrangement uses TRBV6-1 and TRBJ1-5; a possible D gene is TRBD1 (5 bases). The CDR3 consists of 15 residues. Germline-derived CDR1 and CDR2 are MNHNS and SASEGT. Trimming stripped 10 bases from V and 7 bases from J, with 23 bases between. The CDR3 coding sequence is TGTGCCACCAGGGAGGTATGGGGTGAGTGGCAGCCCCAGCATTTT. Amino acids: CATREVWGEWQPQHF.

This clonotype was recorded a few times. The genes are TRBV4-1 and TRBJ2-1; weak D call: TRBD2 (6 bases). Germline CDR1 and CDR2: MGHRA and YSYEKL. The germline V and J ends were trimmed by 2 bases and 0 bases, with 11 bases remaining between them. This CDR3 has 16 residues. The CDR3 loop reads CASSQLASASYNEQFF. Here the CDR3 DNA reads TGCGCCAGCAGCCAATTAGCTAGCGCCTCCTACAATGAGCAGTTCTTC.

This clonotype was seen more than once but under ten times. The V gene is TRBV12-5, the J gene TRBJ2-7; D uncertain. This CDR3 region has 12 residues. Trimming took off 3 bases at V and 7 bases at J, with 10 bases between the two ends. Germline V CDR1 and CDR2: LGHNT, FRNRAP. CDR3 protein: CASGLDSREQYV. In DNA form, the CDR3 reads TGTGCTAGTGGTTTAGACTCCAGGGAGCAGTACGTC.